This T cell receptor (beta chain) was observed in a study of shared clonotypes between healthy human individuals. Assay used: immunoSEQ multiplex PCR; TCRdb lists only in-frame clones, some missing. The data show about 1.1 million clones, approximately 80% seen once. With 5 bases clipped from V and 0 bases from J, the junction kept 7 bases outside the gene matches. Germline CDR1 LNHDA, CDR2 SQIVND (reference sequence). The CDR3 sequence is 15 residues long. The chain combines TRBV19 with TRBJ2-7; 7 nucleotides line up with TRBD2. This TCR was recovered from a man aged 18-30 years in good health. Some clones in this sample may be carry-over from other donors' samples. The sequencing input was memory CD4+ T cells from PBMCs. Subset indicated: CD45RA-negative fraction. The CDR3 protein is CASSASSGVSYEQYF. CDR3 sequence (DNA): TGTGCCAGTAGTGCATCTAGCGGAGTCTCCTACGAGCAGTACTTC.